This T cell receptor beta chain was captured by sequencing in a study of blood T cell repertoires in COVID-19 (dated by TCRdb to 2019 to 2021). Broadly, across the study: Samples covering the acute and convalescent phases of COVID-19 were provided by collaborators in the United States, Italy and Spain. Nearly every sample came with metadata listing a de-identified subject ID, COVID-19 status, age in years and sex. Subjects who had been exposed to COVID-19, were actively infected with it, or had recovered from it provided the deeply sampled blood TCRbeta repertoires that made up the dataset. Samples were obtained from the ongoing ImmuneRACE study (first 160 participants) and from 1,254 subjects provided by 6 global collaborators. The prospective study material was composed of cDNA or gDNA derived from T cells, B-cell-depleted T cells, or PBMCs. The repertoires were made available in a free public database intended to serve as a resource for research on the immune response to SARS-CoV-2. HLA class I and class II types, where available, came from metadata supplied by the sample provider rather than from assay-based typing.

From a lookup of the germline V gene (reference sequence), CDR1 and CDR2 are SGHNT and YYREEE. V loses 2 bases of germline sequence and J loses 5 bases, and the interval between the two ends is 14 bases. The CDR3, cysteine through phenylalanine, is 14 amino acids long. Only CDR3 DNA is held: 42 bases, read in frame from base 1. The collaborating institutions used their own protocols to collect whole blood in K2EDTA tubes. For TCRbeta analysis, collaborators shipped samples as frozen whole blood, isolated PBMCs, or DNA extracted from either of those sample types. Study-wide findings and limitations: Clinical and demographic metadata were provided uncurated, with the amount varying by source and participant.

As concerns this clone: Its specific antigen is unknown. No clone much larger than this one lies a single base away; base qualities are absent.

The immunoSEQ Assay, a bias-controlled multiplex PCR, was used to amplify TCRbeta CDR3 regions from genomic DNA. The source study handled its data this way. Nucleated cell counts per sample were estimated from amplification of reference gene primers within the assay. To quantify the absolute abundance of each unique TCRbeta CDR3 rearrangement, sequence reads were collapsed and filtered. Productive Simpson clonality was computed per sample as the square root of Simpson's diversity index over productive rearrangements. TCRdb obtained this table from immuneACCESS and retained in-frame rearrangements with V and J assigned. These tables miss some clones; where compared with another copy, unresolved V genes account for less than half of the shortfall, and the remainder is unexplained. V and J calls and clone size follow that table, whereas D and trimming were derived from the DNA. The sample includes about 47,000 clones, with approximately 88% observed a single time. The ten largest account for 3% to 3.5% of the sample.

The sequenced sample consisted of peripheral blood. The receptor was derived from a man aged 50 to 59 with active COVID-19. The V and J genes are TRBV5-4 and TRBJ2-7; 5 matching bases give a weak D call of TRBD1. The bases are TGTGCCAGCAGCTTTCTTCAGGGCGGCGACGAGCAGTACTTC. The resulting protein is CASSFLQGGDEQYF. Joined to the reference TRBV5-4 and TRBJ2-7 proteins, this CDR3 gives the full variable domain: ETGVTQSPTHLIKTRGQQVTLRCSSQSGHNTVSWYQQALGQGPQFIFQYYREEENGRGNFPPRFSGLQFPNYSSELNVNALELDDSALYLCASSFLQGGDEQYFGPGTRLTVT.